The source of this T cell receptor (beta chain) is a study of T cell repertoires in cytomegalovirus infection. Across the whole study: The authors relied on CMV epitopes, both recently identified HLA-C-restricted and well-studied HLA-B-restricted.

With regard to this clonotype: What it binds is unknown.

Whole-study results and caveats: CMV-specific HLA-C-restricted TCR beta clonotypes dominated the ex vivo response.

V gave up 3 bases and J gave up 0 bases, with 11 bases separating them. This CDR3 is built from 15 residues. MiXCR, applied by TCRdb to the reads, yields one record per CDR3 protein. The sample includes roughly 160,000 distinct CDR3 sequences, about 20% of them seen just once. The TCR originated in a human donor in good health (CMV status not recorded). Some clones in this sample may be carry-over from other donors' samples. This rearrangement joins TRBV12-3 or TRBV12-4 to TRBJ1-2, with D uncertain. Sequences were derived from CD8+ T cells from cultured PBMCs, sampled from culture after CMV antigen stimulation. The CDR3: CASSFADGANYGYTF. In DNA, the CDR3 is TGTGCCAGCAGTTTCGCTGACGGTGCTAACTATGGCTACACCTTC.